This T cell receptor (beta chain) derives from a study of technical replicates of blood from a handful of donors. TCRdb's copy holds only in-frame clones and misses some; the assay was immunoSEQ multiplex PCR. The repertoire holds approximately 50,000 clones, 70% to 90% seen once, with over 5.5% in the top ten. J gave up 7 bases and V 4 bases, and 9 bases lay outside the gene matches. This CDR3 contains 16 residues. Germline values: CDR1 MNHNS, CDR2 SASEGT. J is TRBJ1-6 and V is TRBV6-1; 8 nucleotides match TRBD1. The specimen sequenced was PBMCs. The TCR comes from a human donor in good health. Some clones in this sample may be carry-over from other donors' samples. CDR3 in DNA: TGTGCCAGCAGTGCCTTCTCAGGGGGCTCGAATTCACCCCTCCACTTT. Translated, it gives CASSAFSGGSNSPLHF.